Sequencing of this T cell receptor beta chain was carried out in a study of identical twins. One entry per CDR3 protein results from TCRdb running MiXCR on the 5' RACE reads. The sample consists of approximately 600,000 distinct CDR3 sequences, under 8.5% of them appearing once. This clonotype appeared a few times. What it recognizes is unknown. The CDR3 has 16 residues. CDR1 DFQATT and CDR2 SNEGSKA come from the germline V gene (reference sequence). With V trimmed by 3 bases and J by 4 bases, 8 bases remained unmatched. Everyone who donated was a healthy Caucasian. Study-wide findings and caveats: Alpha sequences out of frame and shared by twins had excess low generation probability. Invariant MAIT and iNKT cells are populations that could partly confound zero-insertion analyses. Abundant beta clonotypes from cord blood bore fewer insertions; memory repertoires lacked this pattern.

These data were likewise used in another study, on yellow fever vaccine responses in identical twins.

The TCR was taken from a woman aged 18-29 years in good health. The sequencing sample was made of PBMCs. J is TRBJ2-1 and V is TRBV20-1; the match to TRBD2 covers 11 bases. DNA of the CDR3: TGCAGTGCTAGTCTCTGGGGGACTAGCGGTTACAATGAGCAGTTCTTC. It codes for CSASLWGTSGYNEQFF.